Following are 19 T cell receptor beta chains from one sample sequenced in a study of OX40 agonist ivuxolimab in advanced cancers. The table came from immunoSEQ multiplex PCR; TCRdb's copy has only in-frame clones and leaves some out. The repertoire includes 44,000 or so clones, 65% to 85% of them detected once, and approximately 7.5% sits in the top ten. The input for sequencing was CD4+ or CD8+ T cells sorted from blood, taken in a trial of the OX40 agonist ivuxolimab. These receptors were collected from an adult with an advanced solid tumor such as melanoma, head and neck, liver or kidney cancer.

V gene TRBV4-1 combines with J gene TRBJ2-1; D possibly corresponds to TRBD2 (6 bases). Germline-derived CDR1 and CDR2 are MGHRA and YSYEKL. The V end was cut by 5 bases, the J end by 0 bases, with 14 bases between. The CDR3 is made up of 16 amino acids. The CDR3 here is CASSLGGRGSYNEQFF. Here the CDR3 DNA reads TGCGCCAGCAGCTTGGGGGGAAGGGGCTCCTACAATGAGCAGTTCTTC.

The chain has TRBV4-1 and TRBJ2-7; D is unresolved. V shed 0 bases and J shed 0 bases, with 9 bases lying between them. CDR3 length: 15 amino acids. Germline values: CDR1 MGHRA, CDR2 YSYEKL. The CDR3 loop reads CASSQERHSSYEQYF. In DNA, the CDR3 is TGCGCCAGCAGCCAAGAAAGGCACAGCTCCTACGAGCAGTACTTC.

V usage is TRBV5-4 and J usage is TRBJ2-3; 12 bases align to TRBD2. Unmatched junction bases numbered 16, after V lost 0 bases and J lost 5 bases. This CDR3 is 20 amino acids long. Per germline, CDR1 SGHNT and CDR2 YYREEE (reference sequence). The CDR3 loop is CASSLVRLAGAGQWGDTQYF. CDR3 nucleotide sequence: TGTGCCAGCAGCTTGGTGAGACTAGCGGGAGCAGGTCAATGGGGAGATACGCAGTATTTT.

The sample holds a few counts of this clone. The sample holds other DNA sequences that translate to the same CDR3. The chain joins TRBV7-9 to TRBJ1-1; TRBD1 matches 7 bases. This CDR3 is built from 14 residues. Germline V gives CDR1 SEHNR, CDR2 FQNEAQ (reference sequence). Trimming took 1 base from V and 5 from J; bases not matched to a gene: 4. Here the CDR3 DNA reads TGTGCCAGCAGCTTAGGACAGGGTTGGACTGAAGCTTTCTTT. Its translation is CASSLGQGWTEAFF.

This chain uses TRBV2 with TRBJ1-2, with 10 bases that match TRBD1. V was clipped by 6 bases and J by 2 bases; unmatched bases: 6. The CDR3 sequence is 15 residues long. Germline values: CDR1 SNHLY, CDR2 FYNNEI. CDR3: CASSYGQGGNYGYTF. CDR3 DNA: TGTGCCAGCAGCTACGGACAGGGGGGGAACTATGGCTACACCTTC. Variable domain in full (rest from reference TRBV2 and TRBJ1-2): EPEVTQTPSHQVTQMGQEVILRCVPISNHLYFYWYRQILGQKVEFLVSFYNNEISEKSEIFDDQFSVERPDGSNFTLKIRSTKLEDSAMYFCASSYGQGGNYGYTFGSGTRLTVV.

The chain couples TRBV30 to TRBJ1-1, with 9 bases that match TRBD1. The CDR3 is 14 amino acids. In germline, CDR1 is GTSNPN, CDR2 SVGIG (reference sequence). The ends lost 5 bases at V and 7 bases at J; junction bases unmatched: 11. CDR3 in DNA: TGTGCCTGGGGCACACAGGGGGCCAGAGGTGAAGCTTTCTTT. Translation gives CAWGTQGARGEAFF.

This clone was counted a few times. The chain is built from TRBV19 and TRBJ1-2; 8 bases line up with TRBD1. This CDR3 is built from 15 residues. V lost 3 bases, J lost 7 bases, and 10 bases stayed unmatched. In germline, CDR1 is LNHDA, CDR2 SQIVND (reference sequence). CDR3 sequence reads: CASSISAGGESGYTF. The DNA of the CDR3 is TGTGCCAGTAGTATTTCGGCAGGGGGCGAAAGTGGCTACACCTTC.

The chain links TRBV28 to TRBJ2-3, with 8 nucleotides matching TRBD2. With V trimmed by 2 bases and J by 3 bases, 4 bases remained unmatched. Germline assignment: CDR1 MDHEN and CDR2 SYDVKM. This CDR3 is 15 amino acids long. This chain's CDR3 is CASSLLSSGTDTQYF. As DNA, the CDR3 is TGTGCCAGCAGTTTACTTTCTAGCGGGACAGATACGCAGTATTTT.

This chain connects TRBV11-3 to TRBJ1-1; 9 bases fit TRBD1. The ends lost 1 base at V and 10 bases at J; junction bases unmatched: 7. Germline V lookup: CDR1 SGHNT, CDR2 YENEEA. The CDR3 has 14 amino acids. The CDR3 loop reads CASSLAGQGRGAFF. In nucleotides, the CDR3 is TGTGCCAGCAGCTTAGCCGGACAGGGGAGGGGAGCTTTCTTT.

The rearrangement links TRBV19 to TRBJ2-1, with TRBD2 identical over 7 bases. V was clipped by 6 bases and J by 8 bases; unmatched bases: 22. In germline, CDR1 is LNHDA, CDR2 SQIVND (reference sequence). The CDR3 has 18 amino acids. In DNA, the CDR3 is TGTGCCAGTAGCCTTACAACCACGGGACTATCTGGTAGCGATGAGCAGTTCTTC. It codes for CASSLTTTGLSGSDEQFF.

V is TRBV18 and J is TRBJ1-1; 8 positions match TRBD1. Germline CDR1 and CDR2: KGHSH and LQKENI. The CDR3 has 17 residues. V lost 6 bases, J lost 0 bases, and 12 bases stayed unmatched. CDR3 sequence: CASSRGQGMVMNTEAFF. CDR3 coding DNA: TGTGCCAGCTCCCGAGGACAGGGCATGGTTATGAACACTGAAGCTTTCTTT.

The rearrangement joins TRBV27 to TRBJ2-1; D is tentatively TRBD1 or TRBD2 (6 bases each). Trimming left V 6 bases short and J 4 bases short, with 13 bases between. CDR3 length equals 14 residues. Per the germline V gene, CDR1 is MNHEY and CDR2 is SMNVEV (reference sequence). The CDR3 region has the DNA TGTGCCAGCAGACAAAGGGGGGCATACAATGAGCAGTTCTTC. This translates into CASRQRGAYNEQFF.

This clone was recorded a few times. This sample also contains other DNA sequences that code for the same CDR3. CDR3 protein: CSVDTDTQYF. The CDR3 DNA reads TGCAGCGTCGACACAGATACGCAGTATTTT. The V call is TRBV29-1, the J call TRBJ2-3; D is ambiguous. Per the germline V gene, CDR1 is SQVTM and CDR2 is ANQGSEA. CDR3 length equals 10 residues. V gave up 6 bases and J gave up 2 bases, with 3 bases separating them.

The chain has TRBV12-5 and TRBJ2-5; 7 bases are shared with TRBD1. Trimming cost V 5 bases and J 9 bases; bases outside gene matches: 9. The CDR3 is 13 residues long. Germline values: CDR1 LGHNT, CDR2 FRNRAP. CDR3 region: CASGQGEFLAQYF. The CDR3 DNA follows: TGTGCTAGTGGTCAGGGGGAGTTTCTGGCCCAGTACTTC.

The rearrangement links TRBV6-5 to TRBJ2-7, with 8 bases lining up with TRBD2. The germline V gene encodes CDR1 MNHEY and CDR2 SVGAGI. CDR3 length: 14 residues. V shed 0 bases, J shed 9 bases, and the junction held 7 bases outside the gene matches. The CDR3 DNA reads as TGTGCCAGCAGTTACTCGAGCGCGGGAGGAAGGCAGTACTTC. Amino acids: CASSYSSAGGRQYF.

CDR3 sequence reads: CASIRKAEGHEAFF. The CDR3 DNA reads TGTGCCAGCATCAGAAAGGCGGAGGGGCATGAAGCTTTCTTT. The chain combines TRBV27 with TRBJ1-1, with D possibly being TRBD1 (5 bases). V lost 7 bases and J lost 7, with 19 bases in between. The germline V gene encodes CDR1 MNHEY and CDR2 SMNVEV (reference sequence). The CDR3 spans 14 residues.

The J gene is TRBJ2-5, the V gene TRBV7-9; D is uncertain. The J call may be wrong; the DNA end is better matched by TRBJ2-7. This CDR3 is built from 11 residues. Germline CDR1 reads SEHNR; CDR2 reads FQNEAQ (reference sequence). The CDR3: CASSRTYEQYF. CDR3 coding DNA: TGTGCCAGCAGCCGGACCTACGAGCAGTACTTC.

The table lists this clone with a count of one. The chain links TRBV11-2 to TRBJ2-2; no definite D call. Germline lookup yields CDR1 SGHAT and CDR2 FQNNGV. Trimming left V 5 bases short and J 4 bases short, with 14 bases between. This CDR3 has 15 residues. The CDR3 reads CASSPLSLSTGELFF. CDR3 bases: TGTGCCAGCAGCCCCCTGAGCCTATCCACCGGGGAGCTGTTTTTT. Complete variable domain (other parts from reference TRBV11-2 and TRBJ2-2): EAGVAQSPRYKIIEKRQSVAFWCNPISGHATLYWYQQILGQGPKLLIQFQNNGVVDDSQLPKDRFSAERLKGVDSTLKIQPAKLEDSAVYLCASSPLSLSTGELFFGEGSRLTVL.

The gene calls are TRBV7-9 and TRBJ2-1; 16 bases are shared with TRBD2. The CDR3 sequence is 18 residues long. The junction had 6 bases not matched to a gene; V was cut back by 6 bases and J by 1 base. Germline CDR1 reads SEHNR; CDR2 reads FQNEAQ (reference sequence). CDR3 loop: CASRPGLAGGPSYNEQFF. CDR3 in DNA: TGTGCCAGCAGACCGGGACTAGCGGGAGGGCCGTCCTACAATGAGCAGTTCTTC.